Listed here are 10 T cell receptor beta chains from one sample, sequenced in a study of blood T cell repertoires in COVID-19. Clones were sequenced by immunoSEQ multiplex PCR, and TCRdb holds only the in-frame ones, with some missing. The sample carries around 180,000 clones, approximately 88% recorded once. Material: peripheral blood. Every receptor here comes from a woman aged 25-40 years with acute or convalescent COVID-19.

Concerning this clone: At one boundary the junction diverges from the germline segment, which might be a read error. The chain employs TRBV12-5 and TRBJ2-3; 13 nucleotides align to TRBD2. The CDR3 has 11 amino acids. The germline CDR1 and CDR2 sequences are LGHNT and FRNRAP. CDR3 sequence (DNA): TGTGCTAGTGGTATTGGACTAGCGGGGGCTTTT. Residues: CASGIGLAGAF.

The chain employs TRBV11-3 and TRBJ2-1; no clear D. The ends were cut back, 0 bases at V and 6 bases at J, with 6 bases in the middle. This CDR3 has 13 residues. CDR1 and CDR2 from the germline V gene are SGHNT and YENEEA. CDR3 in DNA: TGTGCCAGCAGCTTAGATTCCCTCAATGAGCAGTTCTTC. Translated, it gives CASSLDSLNEQFF.

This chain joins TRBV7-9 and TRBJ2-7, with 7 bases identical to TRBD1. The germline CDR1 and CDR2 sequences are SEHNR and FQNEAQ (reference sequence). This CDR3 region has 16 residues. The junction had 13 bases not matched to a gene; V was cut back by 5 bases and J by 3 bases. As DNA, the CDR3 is TGTGCCAGCAGCCCAAGGGGGCTAGGTTGGGGCTACGAGCAGTACTTC. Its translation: CASSPRGLGWGYEQYF.

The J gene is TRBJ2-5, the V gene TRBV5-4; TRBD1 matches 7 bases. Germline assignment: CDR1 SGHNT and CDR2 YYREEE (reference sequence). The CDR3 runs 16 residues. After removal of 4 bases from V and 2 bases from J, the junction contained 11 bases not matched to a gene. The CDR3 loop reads CASSGQKQGLQETQYF. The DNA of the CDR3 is TGTGCCAGCAGCGGCCAAAAACAGGGGTTGCAAGAGACCCAGTACTTC.

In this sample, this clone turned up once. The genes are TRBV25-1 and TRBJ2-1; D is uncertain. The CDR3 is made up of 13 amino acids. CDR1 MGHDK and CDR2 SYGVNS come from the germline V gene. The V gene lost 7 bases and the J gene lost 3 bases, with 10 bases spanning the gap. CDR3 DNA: TGTGCCAGCACGTCCCCCCTCTACAATGAGCAGTTCTTC. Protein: CASTSPLYNEQFF.

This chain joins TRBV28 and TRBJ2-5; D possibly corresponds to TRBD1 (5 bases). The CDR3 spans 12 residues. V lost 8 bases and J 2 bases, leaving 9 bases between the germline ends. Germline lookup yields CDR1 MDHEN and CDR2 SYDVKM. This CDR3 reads CASGRQQETQYF. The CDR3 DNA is TGTGCCAGCGGAAGACAGCAAGAGACCCAGTACTTC.

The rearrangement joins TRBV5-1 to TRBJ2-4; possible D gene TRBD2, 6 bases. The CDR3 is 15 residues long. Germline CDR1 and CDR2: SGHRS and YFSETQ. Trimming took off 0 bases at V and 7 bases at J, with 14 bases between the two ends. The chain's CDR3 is CASSLAVLGTNIQYF. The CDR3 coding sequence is TGCGCCAGCAGCTTGGCCGTACTAGGGACTAACATTCAGTACTTC.

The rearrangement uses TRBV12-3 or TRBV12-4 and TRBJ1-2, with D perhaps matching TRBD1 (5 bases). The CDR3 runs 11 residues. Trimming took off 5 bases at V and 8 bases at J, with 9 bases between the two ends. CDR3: CASSQGGGYTF. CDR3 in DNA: TGTGCCAGCAGTCAGGGAGGGGGCTACACCTTC.

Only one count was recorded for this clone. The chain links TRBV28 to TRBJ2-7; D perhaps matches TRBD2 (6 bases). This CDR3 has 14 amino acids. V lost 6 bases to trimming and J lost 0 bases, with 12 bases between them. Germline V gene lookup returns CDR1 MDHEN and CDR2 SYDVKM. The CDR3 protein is CASSKAGGSYEQYF. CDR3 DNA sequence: TGTGCCAGCAGCAAAGCCGGGGGCTCCTACGAGCAGTACTTC.

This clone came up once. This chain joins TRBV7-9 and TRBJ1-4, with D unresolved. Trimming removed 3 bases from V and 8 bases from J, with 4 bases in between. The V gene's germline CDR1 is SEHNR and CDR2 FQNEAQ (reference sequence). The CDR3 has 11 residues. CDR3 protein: CASSFQEKLFF. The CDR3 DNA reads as TGTGCCAGCAGCTTCCAGGAAAAACTGTTTTTT.